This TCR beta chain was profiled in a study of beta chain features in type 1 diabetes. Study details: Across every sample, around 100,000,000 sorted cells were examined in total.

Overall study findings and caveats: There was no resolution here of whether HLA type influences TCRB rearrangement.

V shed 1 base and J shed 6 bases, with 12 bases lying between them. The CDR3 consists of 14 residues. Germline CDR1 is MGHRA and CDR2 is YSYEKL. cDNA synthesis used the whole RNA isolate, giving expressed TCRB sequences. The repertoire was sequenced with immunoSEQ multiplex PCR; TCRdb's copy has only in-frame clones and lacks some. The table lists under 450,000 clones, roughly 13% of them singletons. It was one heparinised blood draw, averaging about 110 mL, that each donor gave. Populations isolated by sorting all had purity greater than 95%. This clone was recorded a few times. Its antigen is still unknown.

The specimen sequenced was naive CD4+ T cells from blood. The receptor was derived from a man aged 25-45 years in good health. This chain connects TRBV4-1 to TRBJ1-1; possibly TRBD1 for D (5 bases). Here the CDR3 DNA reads TGCGCCAGCAGCCAAGGGGGGAAGGAGTCTGAAGCTTTCTTT. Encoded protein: CASSQGGKESEAFF.